These 20 T cell receptor beta chains originate from one sample sequenced in a study of tumor-infiltrating lymphocytes in localized non-small cell lung cancer. Profiling relied on immunoSEQ multiplex PCR, and the TCRdb table lists in-frame clones only, not all of them. The repertoire has roughly 30,000 clones, 80% to 90% of them found once; the top ten carry about 2%. Sequenced material: lung tumor tissue. All receptors derive from a human donor with non-small cell lung cancer.

The chain combines TRBV20-1 with TRBJ2-1, with no clear D. CDR3 size: 11 residues. The V end lost 3 bases, the J end lost 3 bases, and 3 bases lay between the germline ends. In germline, CDR1 is DFQATT, CDR2 SNEGSKA (reference sequence). CDR3 in DNA: TGCAGTGCTAGGGGCTACAATGAGCAGTTCTTC. Translating it yields CSARGYNEQFF.

The J gene is TRBJ2-4, the V gene TRBV10-3, with 8 bases lining up with TRBD1. The trim removed 3 bases at V and 7 bases at J, leaving 8 bases unmatched. Germline V gene data show CDR1 as ENHRY and CDR2 as SYGVKD. The CDR3 sequence is 15 residues long. The CDR3 sequence is CAISERGTGGNIQYF. CDR3 in DNA: TGTGCCATCAGTGAACGTGGGACAGGCGGGAACATTCAGTACTTC.

The V gene is TRBV2, the J gene TRBJ2-7, with TRBD2 matching over 11 bases. The CDR3 runs to 16 residues. V dropped 5 bases and J dropped 3; count of bases not matched to a gene: 9. Germline assignment: CDR1 SNHLY and CDR2 FYNNEI. The CDR3 bases are TGTGCCAGCAGTCAGACGGCGACTAGCGGGAACTACGAGCAGTACTTC. This sequence encodes CASSQTATSGNYEQYF.

V and J are TRBV6-6 and TRBJ2-2, with 8 bases that match TRBD2. CDR1 is MNHNY and CDR2 is SVGAGI in the germline V gene (reference sequence). The CDR3 covers 16 residues. Trimming cost V 6 bases and J 3 bases; bases outside gene matches: 9. The CDR3 DNA reads as TGTGCCAGCAGCTTAGCGGGGTTTTGGGACACCGGGGAGCTGTTTTTT. It encodes CASSLAGFWDTGELFF.

This rearrangement joins TRBV6-6 to TRBJ1-6; D perhaps matches TRBD1 (5 bases). The CDR3 length is 12 residues. Trimming pared 7 bases from V and 8 bases from J, leaving 9 bases between. The germline gives CDR1 MNHNY, CDR2 SVGAGI (reference sequence). CDR3 region: CASTLTDSPLHF. CDR3 bases: TGTGCCAGCACCTTGACAGATTCACCCCTCCACTTT.

This chain uses TRBV7-2 with TRBJ1-5, with TRBD1 matching over 8 bases. V was pared by 5 bases and J by 6 bases, with 9 bases of the junction left unmatched. Germline V gene lookup returns CDR1 SGHTA and CDR2 FQGNSA. There are 15 residues in the CDR3. CDR3 amino acids: CASSPRQGLGQPQHF. The DNA for the CDR3 is TGTGCCAGCAGCCCTCGACAGGGGTTGGGTCAGCCCCAGCATTTT.

The chain employs TRBV5-4 and TRBJ1-5; D gene ambiguous. In germline, CDR1 is SGHNT, CDR2 YYREEE (reference sequence). The CDR3 length is 14 residues. The V end lost 1 base, the J end lost 4 bases, and 9 bases lay between the germline ends. The CDR3 loop reads CASSLFGRNQPQHF. CDR3 nucleotides: TGTGCCAGCAGCTTGTTCGGGCGAAATCAGCCCCAGCATTTT.

The CDR3, as DNA: TGTGCCAGCAGCACCCGGACTAGCGGGGGGGAGGTGACAGATACGCAGTATTTT. It specifies CASSTRTSGGEVTDTQYF. The rearrangement links TRBV9 to TRBJ2-3; TRBD2 matches 15 bases. Germline loops: CDR1 SGDLS, CDR2 YYNGEE. The CDR3 loop spans 18 amino acids. Unmatched junction bases numbered 9, after V lost 4 bases and J lost 3 bases.

The V and J genes are TRBV4-2 and TRBJ1-6, with unresolved D. Trimming left V 0 bases short and J 4 bases short, with 10 bases between. Germline-derived CDR1 and CDR2 are LGHNA and YNFKEQ. This CDR3 has 16 amino acids. Here the CDR3 DNA reads TGTGCCAGCAGCCAAGATTTGAGCGATTATAATTCACCCCTCCACTTT. Amino acids: CASSQDLSDYNSPLHF.

This clone was seen only once. The chain joins TRBV30 to TRBJ1-4; TRBD1 agrees at 7 bases. The germline gives CDR1 GTSNPN, CDR2 SVGIG (reference sequence). The V gene end was trimmed by 6 bases and the J gene end by 7 bases; junction bases not matched to a gene: 5. This CDR3 region has 12 residues. CDR3 DNA sequence: TGTGCCTGTAGCGGGACAGTTGAAAAACTGTTTTTT. It codes for CACSGTVEKLFF.

The chain employs TRBV15 and TRBJ2-7; TRBD1 or TRBD2 may be the D gene (5 bases each). Trimming removed 0 bases at V and 3 bases at J, with 15 bases between. Per germline, CDR1 LNHNV and CDR2 YYDKDF (reference sequence). The CDR3 sequence is 16 residues long. The CDR3 coding sequence is TGTGCCACCAGCAGAGATCGGGGCCAGGGTCGCTACGAGCAGTACTTC. Protein: CATSRDRGQGRYEQYF.

In this sample, this clone turned up once. V usage is TRBV9 and J usage is TRBJ1-4; perhaps TRBD1 as D (5 bases). The CDR3 has 14 amino acids. V lost 2 bases to trimming and J lost 8 bases, with 13 bases between them. Germline V gene data show CDR1 as SGDLS and CDR2 as YYNGEE. The CDR3 protein is CASSVPGTGEKLFF. As DNA, the CDR3 is TGTGCCAGCAGCGTCCCCGGGACCGGAGAAAAACTGTTTTTT.

The V and J genes are TRBV7-2 and TRBJ1-2, with D possibly being TRBD1 (6 bases). The germline CDR1 and CDR2 sequences are SGHTA and FQGNSA. The CDR3 is 15 residues long. V lost 6 bases and J lost 3, with 17 bases in between. Here the CDR3 reads CASRLKGGIDYGYTF. The CDR3 DNA reads as TGTGCCAGCAGACTCAAAGGGGGAATTGACTATGGCTACACCTTC.

The chain links TRBV2 to TRBJ1-6, with no clear D. The CDR3 has 12 amino acids. Germline V gene data show CDR1 as SNHLY and CDR2 as FYNNEI. V lost 7 bases, J lost 7 bases, and 8 bases lay in between. The DNA of the CDR3 is TGTGCCAGCACCCAGCCGAATTCACCCCTCCACTTT. It yields the protein CASTQPNSPLHF.

V usage is TRBV29-1 and J usage is TRBJ1-2, with 8 nucleotides matching TRBD1. From germline, CDR1 is SQVTM and CDR2 ANQGSEA. The CDR3 is 10 amino acids. The V gene end was trimmed by 4 bases and the J gene end by 9 bases; junction bases not matched to a gene: 1. The CDR3 DNA reads as TGCAGCGTTGCAGGGGGCCGCTACACCTTC. This sequence encodes CSVAGGRYTF.

The genes are TRBV7-2 and TRBJ1-6, with TRBD1 identical over 7 bases. With V trimmed by 5 bases and J by 8 bases, 18 bases remained unmatched. Looked up from germline, CDR1 is SGHTA and CDR2 is FQGNSA. The length of the CDR3 is 18 residues. CDR3 protein: CASSPRQGRGAFHSPLHF. The CDR3 DNA is TGTGCCAGCAGCCCTCGACAGGGCCGAGGTGCTTTCCATTCACCCCTCCACTTT.

This clone was detected once. V and J are TRBV7-2 and TRBJ2-5, with TRBD2 identical over 8 bases. Germline trimming cut 2 bases from V and 1 base from J; bases unmatched to any gene: 6. The CDR3 totals 16 residues. Germline-derived CDR1 and CDR2 are SGHTA and FQGNSA. The CDR3 nucleotides read TGTGCCAGCAGCTTATGGGGTAGCGGGGTCCAAGAGACCCAGTACTTC. It codes for CASSLWGSGVQETQYF.

In its sample, this clone was seen once. The V and J genes are TRBV5-6 and TRBJ2-1; 10 nucleotides line up with TRBD1. The trim removed 4 bases at V and 4 bases at J, leaving 5 bases unmatched. The CDR3 is 15 residues long. Germline lookup yields CDR1 SGHDT and CDR2 YYEEEE. CDR3 DNA: TGTGCCAGCAGCAAGACAGGGGGCGAGTACAATGAGCAGTTCTTC. This translates into CASSKTGGEYNEQFF.

This clone occurred a few times. The rearrangement joins TRBV4-2 to TRBJ1-4, with D possibly being TRBD1 (6 bases). Trimming pared 0 bases from V and 4 bases from J, leaving 12 bases between. The CDR3 sequence is 16 residues long. In germline, CDR1 is LGHNA, CDR2 YNFKEQ. CDR3 DNA sequence: TGTGCCAGCAGCCAAGATTGGGGGGCTAGTAATGAAAAACTGTTTTTT. It translates to CASSQDWGASNEKLFF.

The CDR3 sequence: CASSPDRNSYNEQFF. In nucleotides, the CDR3 is TGTGCCAGCAGCCCCGACAGAAACTCCTACAATGAGCAGTTCTTC. This rearrangement joins TRBV7-2 to TRBJ2-1; TRBD1 might be the D (5 bases). The CDR3 spans 15 residues. Germline CDR1 and CDR2: SGHTA and FQGNSA. V lost 5 bases and J lost 0, with 11 bases in between.